Listed here are 32 T cell receptor beta chains from one sample, sequenced in a study of blood T cells in healthy people across ages (dated by TCRdb to the mid-2010s). Library preparation used 5' RACE. Reads for this sample came from an Illumina HiSeq 2500. A second PCR of roughly 7 to 11 cycles was performed with a sample-barcoded 5' primer and a J-beta primer mix. TCRdb handled the public reads itself, with Q25 trimming in fastp and clone calling in MiXCR, and kept productive beta chains. Each CDR3 protein appears once, grouped with its most common genes and DNA. The sample table shows around 620,000 distinct CDR3 sequences, and approximately 27% are seen once. The top ten clonotypes cover 15% to 20% of the sample. Specimen: blood. The source is a woman aged 65 to 85 in good health.

This clonotype was seen more than once but under ten times. V and J are TRBV10-3 and TRBJ2-7; possibly TRBD2 for D (5 bases). Germline V lookup: CDR1 ENHRY, CDR2 SYGVKD. The CDR3 consists of 14 residues. V gave up 6 bases and J gave up 6 bases, with 18 bases separating them. CDR3 nucleotides: TGTGCCATCAGCCTGACGACGTCGGCGGGCGAGCAGTACTTC. Encoded protein: CAISLTTSAGEQYF.

A note on this clonotype: A read error may account for a junction end that differs from germline. CDR3 sequence reads: CASSLGPTGAYGCTF. CDR3 nucleotides: TGTGCCAGCAGCTTAGGACCGACGGGGGCGTATGGCTGCACCTTC. The chain carries TRBV7-2 and TRBJ1-2, with a tentative D call TRBD1 (6 bases). The CDR3 loop spans 15 amino acids. The germline V gene encodes CDR1 SGHTA and CDR2 FQGNSA.

This clonotype was found a few times. The chain links TRBV20-1 to TRBJ2-3; 12 bases match TRBD2. V dropped 1 base and J dropped 10; count of bases not matched to a gene: 21. Per germline, CDR1 DFQATT and CDR2 SNEGSKA (reference sequence). CDR3 length equals 19 residues. CDR3 residues: CSARGPPSTSGGNQPPQYF. DNA of the CDR3: TGCAGTGCTAGAGGCCCGCCCTCTACTAGCGGGGGGAACCAACCCCCGCAGTATTTT.

This chain joins TRBV28 and TRBJ2-5; 10 nucleotides align to TRBD2. CDR3 size: 16 residues. Germline V gives CDR1 MDHEN, CDR2 SYDVKM. V lost 4 bases to trimming and J lost 3 bases; unmatched junction nucleotides: 8. The CDR3 nucleotides are TGTGCCAGCAGTTCTTCAGCGGGGGGGCGAGAAGAGACCCAGTACTTC. This codes for CASSSSAGGREETQYF. The whole variable domain, filled in from reference TRBV28 and TRBJ2-5, reads DVKVTQSSRYLVKRTGEKVFLECVQDMDHENMFWYRQDPGLGLRLIYFSYDVKMKEKGDIPEGYSVSREKKERFSLILESASTNQTSMYLCASSSSAGGREETQYFGPGTRLLVL.

The J gene is TRBJ1-5, the V gene TRBV6-5; D remains unclear. The germline V gene has CDR1 MNHEY and CDR2 SVGAGI. This CDR3 is 14 amino acids long. Trimming removed 1 base at V and 2 bases at J, with 6 bases between. As DNA, the CDR3 is TGTGCCAGCAGTTACTTGCCGGGCAATCAGCCCCAGCATTTT. Protein product: CASSYLPGNQPQHF.

This clonotype was observed a handful of times. The chain recombines TRBV7-8 with TRBJ2-2, with TRBD1 as a possible D gene (5 bases). CDR3 length: 18 amino acids. V lost 5 bases and J 0 bases, leaving 19 bases between the germline ends. Germline V gene lookup returns CDR1 SGHVS and CDR2 FQNEAQ. This chain's CDR3 is CASSIYVRAAPNTGELFF. The CDR3, as DNA: TGTGCCAGCAGCATATACGTCAGGGCGGCACCGAACACCGGGGAGCTGTTTTTT. Full variable domain (remainder filled in from reference TRBV7-8 and TRBJ2-2): GAGVSQSPRYKVAKRGQDVALRCDPISGHVSLFWYQQALGQGPEFLTYFQNEAQLDKSGLPSDRFFAERPEGSVSTLKIQRTQQEDSAVYLCASSIYVRAAPNTGELFFGEGSRLTVL.

This clonotype was detected a few times. The chain is built from TRBV6-1 and TRBJ1-2; D is uncertain. CDR3 size: 13 residues. The germline V gene encodes CDR1 MNHNS and CDR2 SASEGT. Trimming pared 1 base from V and 8 bases from J, leaving 11 bases between. CDR3 bases: TGTGCCAGCAGTGAAGAGTCCAATCGGGGCTACACCTTC. Its protein is CASSEESNRGYTF.

The chain links TRBV29-1 to TRBJ2-3; D is possibly TRBD2 (6 bases). CDR1 and CDR2 from the germline V gene are SQVTM and ANQGSEA. The CDR3 length is 12 residues. V was trimmed by 7 bases and J by 2 bases, leaving 10 bases between them. CDR3 amino acids: CSATGDTDTQYF. Here the CDR3 DNA reads TGCAGCGCCACGGGGGACACAGATACGCAGTATTTT.

This clonotype was detected ten times or more. This sequence joins TRBV7-2 and TRBJ2-3, with 8 bases that match TRBD1. The CDR3 runs 14 residues. J gave up 11 bases and V 5 bases, and 12 bases lay outside the gene matches. CDR1 SGHTA and CDR2 FQGNSA come from the germline V gene. For the CDR3, the DNA is TGTGCCAGCAGCCCGACCTCAGGGGACAGGATGCAGTATTTT. Its translation: CASSPTSGDRMQYF.

The chain has TRBV28 and TRBJ2-3, with 8 bases fitting TRBD2. Unmatched junction bases numbered 9, after V lost 7 bases and J lost 3 bases. There are 15 residues in the CDR3. Germline values: CDR1 MDHEN, CDR2 SYDVKM. CDR3 DNA sequence: TGTGCCAGCACCCCGGGGGGGCGTAGAACAGATACGCAGTATTTT. Its protein product is CASTPGGRRTDTQYF.

This clonotype has just a few counts. This sequence joins TRBV2 and TRBJ1-1; possible D gene TRBD1, 5 bases. This CDR3 region has 14 residues. The germline gives CDR1 SNHLY, CDR2 FYNNEI. Trimming shortened V by 1 base and J by 5 bases, and 11 bases separated the two germline ends. The chain's CDR3 is CASSEGGRGTEAFF. The CDR3 nucleotides are TGTGCCAGCAGTGAAGGGGGCCGGGGGACTGAAGCTTTCTTT.

This sequence joins TRBV29-1 and TRBJ1-2; 8 bases map to TRBD1. The CDR3 consists of 13 residues. Losses at the gene ends were 3 bases for V and 10 bases for J; bases not matched to a gene: 10. The germline CDR1 and CDR2 sequences are SQVTM and ANQGSEA. The CDR3 DNA is TGCAGCGTTGAGCAGGGGGCTCCCCTGACCTACACCTTC. Its protein is CSVEQGAPLTYTF.

The table lists this clonotype with a few counts. V and J are TRBV6-1 and TRBJ1-2, with D tentatively TRBD1 (6 bases). The V gene lost 5 bases and the J gene lost 0 bases, with 13 bases spanning the gap. The CDR3 has 15 amino acids. The germline V gene has CDR1 MNHNS and CDR2 SASEGT. The CDR3, as DNA: TGTGCCAGCAGTATCCAGACAGGCTCTAACTATGGCTACACCTTC. It encodes CASSIQTGSNYGYTF.

The V gene is TRBV27, the J gene TRBJ2-6; D is uncertain. This CDR3 comprises 18 residues. Trimming took 4 bases from V and 2 from J, leaving 18 bases between them. Germline CDR1 and CDR2: MNHEY and SMNVEV (reference sequence). CDR3 loop: CASSSIGTTQPGANVLTF. In DNA form, the CDR3 reads TGTGCCAGCAGTTCCATAGGTACTACTCAACCTGGGGCCAACGTCCTGACTTTC.

This clonotype was counted only a few times. The gene calls are TRBV12-3 or TRBV12-4 and TRBJ1-2; D might be TRBD1 (6 bases). This CDR3 is built from 15 residues. Deletions cut 6 bases from V and 4 bases from J, with 18 bases between. For the CDR3, the DNA is TGTGCCAGCAGACGCACAGGGCTCCCCCCCTATGGCTACACCTTC. The encoded protein is CASRRTGLPPYGYTF.

This clonotype came up many times. This chain links TRBV20-1 with TRBJ2-7; no firm D call. Trimming took off 0 bases at V and 10 bases at J, with 13 bases between the two ends. Germline V lookup: CDR1 DFQATT, CDR2 SNEGSKA (reference sequence). This CDR3 region has 12 residues. The CDR3 loop is CSAREVTSGQYF. The CDR3 DNA reads as TGCAGTGCTAGAGAGGTTACTTCTGGACAGTACTTC.

This clonotype was seen only a few times. The V gene is TRBV7-3, the J gene TRBJ2-3, with D unclear. With 1 base removed from V and 0 bases from J, the gap between germline ends came to 11 bases. Germline V gives CDR1 SGHTA, CDR2 FQGTGA. The CDR3 spans 16 residues. DNA for the CDR3: TGTGCCAGCAGCTTAAAGGGTCTATCTAGCACAGATACGCAGTATTTT. Translating it yields CASSLKGLSSTDTQYF.

This rearrangement joins TRBV4-3 to TRBJ2-5; 7 nucleotides match TRBD1. Germline V gene sequence: CDR1 LGHNA, CDR2 YSLEER. This CDR3 has 16 residues. With V trimmed by 0 bases and J by 3 bases, 7 bases remained unmatched. DNA of the CDR3: TGCGCCAGCAGCCAAGACGTGGGTCAGGGGGAAGAGACCCAGTACTTC. Encoded protein: CASSQDVGQGEETQYF.

This clonotype has just a few counts. This chain joins TRBV25-1 and TRBJ1-1, with D possibly being TRBD1 (5 bases). Germline CDR1 is MGHDK and CDR2 is SYGVNS. This CDR3 is built from 13 residues. Trimming removed 7 bases at V and 5 bases at J, with 14 bases between. CDR3 nucleotide sequence: TGTGCCAGCAAGCAGGGCCTAGCTACTGAAGCTTTCTTT. It is translated as CASKQGLATEAFF.

V is TRBV27 and J is TRBJ1-5; no clear D. The CDR3 totals 12 residues. V lost 3 bases, J lost 6 bases, and 6 bases lay in between. From germline, CDR1 is MNHEY and CDR2 SMNVEV (reference sequence). The CDR3, as DNA: TGTGCCAGCAGTTTTGTGGGTCAGCCCCAGCATTTT. Encoded protein: CASSFVGQPQHF.

This chain links TRBV7-8 with TRBJ2-5, with 9 bases fitting TRBD1. Per germline, CDR1 SGHVS and CDR2 FQNEAQ. The CDR3 runs to 14 residues. J was trimmed by 7 bases and V by 2 bases; bases with no gene match: 5. This CDR3 reads CASSLRDREGTQYF. CDR3 in DNA: TGTGCCAGCAGCTTACGGGACAGGGAGGGGACCCAGTACTTC.

This clonotype was seen once. CDR3 residues: CSVEGGGREKLFF. The CDR3 nucleotides read TGCAGCGTTGAAGGAGGGGGGCGGGAAAAACTGTTTTTT. The V gene is TRBV29-1, the J gene TRBJ1-4, with D possibly matching TRBD1 (6 bases). The CDR3 contains 13 residues. Between the trimmed V and J ends, which lost 1 base and 8 bases, there was a span of 11 bases. The germline V gene encodes CDR1 SQVTM and CDR2 ANQGSEA.

This clonotype was observed a few times. The chain carries TRBV12-3 or TRBV12-4 and TRBJ2-5, with unresolved D. CDR3 length equals 13 residues. V was cut by 1 base and J by 1 base, with 4 bases left in between. The chain's CDR3 is CASSLVTQETQYF. The CDR3, as DNA: TGTGCCAGCAGTTTAGTCACCCAAGAGACCCAGTACTTC.

The chain is built from TRBV12-3 or TRBV12-4 and TRBJ1-4; perhaps TRBD1 as D (6 bases). The CDR3 loop spans 14 amino acids. V was cut by 4 bases and J by 8 bases, with 14 bases left in between. CDR3 coding DNA: TGTGCCAGCAGTTGGACAGATTCTCAGGAAAAACTGTTTTTT. Encoded protein: CASSWTDSQEKLFF.

This clonotype appeared many times. The chain is built from TRBV7-2 and TRBJ2-5; D might be TRBD1 (6 bases). This CDR3 has 15 residues. The germline V gene encodes CDR1 SGHTA and CDR2 FQGNSA. Between the trimmed V and J ends, which lost 2 bases and 1 base, there was a span of 11 bases. The CDR3 here is CASSLTWTAQETQYF. The CDR3 DNA reads as TGTGCCAGCAGCTTAACTTGGACAGCCCAAGAGACCCAGTACTTC.

This clonotype appeared a few times. CDR3 DNA: TGTGCCAGCAGCACTAGCGGGGGGACCTACAATGAGCAGTTCTTC. Its translation: CASSTSGGTYNEQFF. This sequence joins TRBV7-3 and TRBJ2-1, with 12 bases identical to TRBD2. This CDR3 region has 15 residues. Unmatched junction bases numbered 1, after V lost 5 bases and J lost 2 bases. Germline-derived CDR1 and CDR2 are SGHTA and FQGTGA.

The gene calls are TRBV3-1 and TRBJ2-7; D not resolved. V was clipped by 3 bases and J by 0 bases, with 9 bases between them. The CDR3 sequence is 14 residues long. In germline, CDR1 is LGHDT, CDR2 YNNKEL (reference sequence). In nucleotides, the CDR3 is TGTGCCAGCAGCCACGAACCGAGCTCCTACGAGCAGTACTTC. Translating gives CASSHEPSSYEQYF.

Turning to this clonotype: The junction and the germline gene differ at one end; a read error may be behind it. The rearrangement joins TRBV7-6 to TRBJ1-5; D not resolved. Germline assignment: CDR1 SGHVS and CDR2 FNYEAQ. This CDR3 region has 15 residues. The CDR3 coding sequence is TGTGCCAGCAGCTTAGGCGGCGAGAGCAATCAGCCCCAGCAATTT. This sequence encodes CASSLGGESNQPQQF.

The rearrangement links TRBV7-8 to TRBJ2-1; TRBD2 aligns across 12 bases. Per the germline V gene, CDR1 is SGHVS and CDR2 is FQNEAQ. V was pared by 0 bases and J by 4 bases, with 1 base of the junction left unmatched. The length of the CDR3 is 16 residues. In nucleotides, the CDR3 is TGTGCCAGCAGCTTAGCGACTAGCGGGGGATACAATGAGCAGTTCTTC. It is translated as CASSLATSGGYNEQFF.

The chain employs TRBV5-1 and TRBJ2-1, with TRBD2 matching 11 bases. The ends lost 7 bases at V and 6 bases at J; junction bases unmatched: 9. Germline V CDR1 and CDR2: SGHRS, YFSETQ. The CDR3 contains 15 residues. CDR3 in DNA: TGCGCCAGCTTCTCCACTAGCGGGGGCTCCAATGAGCAGTTCTTC. Its translation: CASFSTSGGSNEQFF.

This chain connects TRBV2 to TRBJ1-2; D not certain. Trimming removed 4 bases from V and 8 bases from J, with 11 bases in between. The CDR3 has 12 amino acids. Germline CDR1 and CDR2: SNHLY and FYNNEI. The DNA for the CDR3 is TGTGCCAGCAGTGTCCAAGGATTCGGCTACACCTTC. Translation: CASSVQGFGYTF.

The chain links TRBV15 to TRBJ2-7; possibly TRBD2 for D (6 bases). The CDR3 extends over 15 amino acids. Germline V CDR1 and CDR2: LNHNV, YYDKDF (reference sequence). The germline V and J ends were trimmed by 1 base and 8 bases, with 18 bases remaining between them. CDR3 amino acids: CATSRGGDLSGQQYF. CDR3 coding DNA: TGTGCCACCAGCAGAGGCGGGGATTTATCGGGGCAGCAGTACTTC.